This T cell receptor (beta chain) appears in the sequencing data of a study of glioma-infiltrating T cells after dendritic cell vaccination. Findings and caveats of the study: Higher pretreatment TIL content predicted longer progression-free time and survival. Survival was not directly related to TCR clonality in these patients.

In the case of this clone: The antigen is undetermined.

With 0 bases removed from V and 0 bases from J, the gap between germline ends came to 9 bases. The CDR3 is made up of 17 amino acids. CDR1 is MRHNA, CDR2 SNTAGT, per germline. Patients had residual fresh-frozen tumor tissue and more than two years of survival data. TCRB CDR3 was amplified from 2 ug genomic DNA or less. TCRdb's table, derived via immunoSEQ multiplex PCR, lists solely in-frame clones and lacks some. The table shows more than 95,000 clones, with roughly 81% occurring only once. Material: blood, obtained before dendritic cell vaccination. The source is a human donor with glioblastoma. The chain carries TRBV6-4 and TRBJ1-6, with D perhaps TRBD1 (5 bases). CDR3 sequence: CASSDSGGYSYNSPLHF. The CDR3 coding sequence is TGTGCCAGCAGTGACTCGGGGGGTTACTCCTATAATTCACCCCTCCACTTT.